This section outlines one T cell receptor beta chain sequence together with its context. What it recognizes is unknown. Method: immunoSEQ multiplex PCR; TCRdb's copy keeps in-frame clones and lacks some. The sample consists of 75,000 to 95,000 clones, more than 70% of them appearing once. This sample was taken from a study of OX40 agonist ivuxolimab in advanced cancers. Study summary: Hepatocellular carcinoma, melanoma, renal cell or head and neck cancer was diagnosed in the dose-escalation patients. Overall study findings and caveats: Also showing low normalized T-cell clonal expansion were some of the nonresponders.

The receptor's source is an adult with an advanced solid tumor such as melanoma, head and neck, liver or kidney cancer. The sample in question was CD4+ or CD8+ T cells sorted from blood, obtained in a trial of the OX40 agonist ivuxolimab.

The CDR3 nucleotides read TGCGCCAGCAGCTTGGACACTTACAATGAGCAGTTCTTC. Its translation: CASSLDTYNEQFF. The J gene is TRBJ2-1, the V gene TRBV5-1, with unresolved D. Trimming took 0 bases from V and 4 from J, leaving 5 bases between them. This CDR3 has 13 amino acids. In germline, CDR1 is SGHRS, CDR2 YFSETQ.